The T cell receptor beta chain described here comes from a study of T-cell memory formation after mild COVID-19 (dated by TCRdb to 2020 to 2022). For context, the study as a whole: TCR sequence clusters from the two donors were found to be largely donor specific. Two young, previously healthy adult volunteers made up the cohort, one male and one female. T-cell clones expanding and contracting after mild COVID-19 in two donors were tracked by longitudinal TCRalpha and TCRbeta repertoire sequencing.

Reads for this sample came from an Illumina NovaSeq 6000. TCRalpha and TCRbeta cDNA libraries were built by 5'RACE with constant-segment primers, adding sample barcodes and unique molecular identifiers. Trizol reagent was used to extract RNA from every sample. Amplification of the libraries took two PCR steps, and the second step added a second sample barcode plus Illumina TruSeq adapters. Sequencing of the libraries was done on an Illumina NovaSeq, producing 2 x 150 bp paired-end reads. The authors' analysis ran thus. Reads were demultiplexed and collapsed into UMI-guided consensus sequences with migec v1.2.7. Using mixcr v2.1.11, UMI consensuses were aligned to TRA and TRB V and J templates and then assembled into clonotypes. A clonotype was counted as expanded or contracted only when both edgeR and NoisET called the clonotype significant, with the noise models trained on biological replicates. edgeR calls used a false discovery rate-adjusted p below 0.01 and a log2 fold-change threshold of 1. PCA with hierarchical clustering of max-normalized trajectories of the 1000 most abundant clonotypes was used as exploratory dynamics analysis. Separately sequenced CD4+ and CD8+ repertoires were used to assign the CD4 or CD8 phenotype of responding clones. The raw public data were reprocessed by TCRdb itself: fastp quality trimming at Q25, MiXCR clonotype calling, in-frame beta chains only. All rows with the same CDR3 protein become a single entry with the most common DNA and genes. These V and J calls derive from TCRdb rather than the authors' analysis. Across this sample there are almost 550,000 distinct CDR3 sequences, with roughly 21% seen only once. Approximately 13% of the sample belongs to the ten largest clones.

Results the study describes overall, beyond this receptor: The detection of some responding clones in pre-infection memory suggests that pre-existing cross-reactive memory T cells joined the SARS-CoV-2 response. Contracting CD4+ clones turned up mainly in the CM and EM memory subsets, whereas EMRA was where CD8+ clones were enriched. The study covered only a couple of mild cases, and larger cohorts including severe cases with pre-infection samples were considered necessary. The second-wave clones that peaked on day 37 were not confirmed to be SARS-CoV-2 specific. Clones that contracted from day 15 to 85 showed balanced CD4/CD8 phenotypes, whereas a second wave of clones that expanded from day 15 to 37 leaned towards CD4+.

Ficoll-Paque density gradient centrifugation was used to isolate PBMCs. As encoded in the germline V gene, CDR1 is LGHNA while CDR2 is YNFKEQ. V loses 0 bases of germline sequence and J loses 4 bases, and the interval between the two ends is 10 bases. From the cysteine through the phenylalanine, the CDR3 covers 15 amino acids. This entry keeps only the CDR3 DNA: 45 bases, framed from base 1. Turning to this clonotype: What antigen it recognizes has not been identified. No clone much larger than this one lies a single base away; base qualities are absent.

The V and J segments used are TRBV4-2 and TRBJ2-1, with an unclear D gene assignment. The origin of this receptor is an adult woman who had mild COVID-19 (a few samples of this study predate the infection). The sample titles of this study are shuffled in the database, so cell type and time point are left out; the donor was told from shared clones. What was sequenced was PBMCs or a T cell subset sorted from them (not recorded which). The DNA reads TGTGCCAGCAGCCAAGATCGTTGGGATTACAATGAGCAGTTCTTC. It encodes CASSQDRWDYNEQFF.